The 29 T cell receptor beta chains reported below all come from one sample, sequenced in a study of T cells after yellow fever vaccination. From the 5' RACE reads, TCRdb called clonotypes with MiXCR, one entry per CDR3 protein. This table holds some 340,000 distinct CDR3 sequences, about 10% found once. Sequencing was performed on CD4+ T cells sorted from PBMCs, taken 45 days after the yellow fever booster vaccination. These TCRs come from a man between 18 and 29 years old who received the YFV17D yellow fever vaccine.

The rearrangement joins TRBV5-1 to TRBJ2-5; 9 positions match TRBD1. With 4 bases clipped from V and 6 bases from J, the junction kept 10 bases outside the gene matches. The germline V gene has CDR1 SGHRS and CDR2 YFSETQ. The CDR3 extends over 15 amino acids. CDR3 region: CASSPGQGIIKTQYF. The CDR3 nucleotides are TGCGCCAGCAGCCCAGGACAGGGGATTATAAAGACCCAGTACTTC.

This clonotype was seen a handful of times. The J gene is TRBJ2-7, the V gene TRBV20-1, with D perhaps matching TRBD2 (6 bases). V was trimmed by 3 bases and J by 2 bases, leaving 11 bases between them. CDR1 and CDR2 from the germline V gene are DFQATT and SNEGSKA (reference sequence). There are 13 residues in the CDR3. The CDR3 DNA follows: TGCAGTGCTAGGGGCGGGGCTGCCTACGAGCAGTACGTC. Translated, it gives CSARGGAAYEQYV.

This chain's CDR3 is CAAGPRGYEQYV. The CDR3 nucleotides read TGTGCCGCGGGACCCAGGGGTTACGAGCAGTACGTC. This chain uses TRBV6-6 with TRBJ2-7; the D call may be TRBD1 or TRBD2 (6 bases each). V lost 11 bases and J lost 4, with 15 bases in between. Looked up from germline, CDR1 is MNHNY and CDR2 is SVGAGI (reference sequence). CDR3 size: 12 residues.

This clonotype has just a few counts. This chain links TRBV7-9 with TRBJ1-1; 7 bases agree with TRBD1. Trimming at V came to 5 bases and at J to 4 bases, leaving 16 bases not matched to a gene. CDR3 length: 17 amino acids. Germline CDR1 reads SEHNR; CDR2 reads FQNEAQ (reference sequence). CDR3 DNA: TGTGCCAGCAGCCCCGGCCGGGACAGCATATCCCCCACTGAAGCTTTCTTT. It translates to CASSPGRDSISPTEAFF.

CDR3 sequence: CASSLVAGPYNEQFF. The CDR3 DNA follows: TGTGCCAGCAGCTTAGTAGCGGGACCCTACAATGAGCAGTTCTTC. The rearrangement links TRBV7-6 to TRBJ2-1, with 8 bases matching TRBD2. The ends lost 1 base at V and 2 bases at J; junction bases unmatched: 1. The CDR3 contains 15 residues. CDR1 SGHVS and CDR2 FNYEAQ come from the germline V gene. Combining the CDR3 with reference TRBV7-6 and TRBJ2-1 gives the whole variable domain GAGVSQSPRYKVTKRGQDVALRCDPISGHVSLYWYRQALGQGPEFLTYFNYEAQQDKSGLPNDRFSAERPEGSISTLTIQRTEQRDSAMYRCASSLVAGPYNEQFFGPGTRLTVL.

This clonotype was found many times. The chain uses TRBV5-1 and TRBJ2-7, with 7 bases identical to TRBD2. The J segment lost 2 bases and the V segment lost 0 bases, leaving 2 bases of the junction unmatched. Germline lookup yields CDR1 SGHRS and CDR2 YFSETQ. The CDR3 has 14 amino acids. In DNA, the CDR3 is TGCGCCAGCAGCTTGGAGACTAGCCCCTACGAGCAGTACTTC. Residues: CASSLETSPYEQYF.

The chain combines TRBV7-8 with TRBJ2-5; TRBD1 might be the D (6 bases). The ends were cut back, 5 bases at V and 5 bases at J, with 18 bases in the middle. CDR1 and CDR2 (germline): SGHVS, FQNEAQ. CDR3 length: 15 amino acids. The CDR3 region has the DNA TGTGCCAGCAGCCTCGCCCGGGCAGGGGAGGAGACCCAGTACTTC. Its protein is CASSLARAGEETQYF. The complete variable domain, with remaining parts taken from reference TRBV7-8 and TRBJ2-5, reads GAGVSQSPRYKVAKRGQDVALRCDPISGHVSLFWYQQALGQGPEFLTYFQNEAQLDKSGLPSDRFFAERPEGSVSTLKIQRTQQEDSAVYLCASSLARAGEETQYFGPGTRLLVL.

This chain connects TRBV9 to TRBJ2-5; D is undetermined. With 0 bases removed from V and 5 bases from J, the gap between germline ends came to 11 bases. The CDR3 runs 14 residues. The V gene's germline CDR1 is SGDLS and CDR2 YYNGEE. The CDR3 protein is CASSVEVLGETQYF. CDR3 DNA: TGTGCCAGCAGCGTAGAAGTCCTGGGGGAGACCCAGTACTTC.

This chain's CDR3 is CASSPGGLGAGELFF. In nucleotides, the CDR3 is TGCGCCAGCAGCCCGGGCGGACTAGGAGCGGGGGAGCTGTTTTTT. The chain links TRBV5-1 to TRBJ2-2, with 7 nucleotides matching TRBD2. The length of the CDR3 is 15 residues. Germline trimming cut 4 bases from V and 8 bases from J; bases unmatched to any gene: 11. Germline values: CDR1 SGHRS, CDR2 YFSETQ. Together with reference TRBV5-1 and TRBJ2-2, the CDR3 gives the full variable domain: KAGVTQTPRYLIKTRGQQVTLSCSPISGHRSVSWYQQTPGQGLQFLFEYFSETQRNKGNFPGRFSGRQFSNSRSEMNVSTLELGDSALYLCASSPGGLGAGELFFGEGSRLTVL.

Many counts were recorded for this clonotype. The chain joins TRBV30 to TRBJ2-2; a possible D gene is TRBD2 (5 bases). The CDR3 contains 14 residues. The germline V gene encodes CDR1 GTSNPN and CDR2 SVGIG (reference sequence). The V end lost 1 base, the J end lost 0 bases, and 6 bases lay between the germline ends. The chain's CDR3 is CAWSAGSNTGELFF. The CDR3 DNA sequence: TGTGCCTGGAGTGCGGGATCGAACACCGGGGAGCTGTTTTTT.

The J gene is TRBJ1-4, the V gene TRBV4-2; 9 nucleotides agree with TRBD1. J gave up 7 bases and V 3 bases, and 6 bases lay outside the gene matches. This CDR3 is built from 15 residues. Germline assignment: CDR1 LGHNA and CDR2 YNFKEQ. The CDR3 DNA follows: TGTGCCAGCAGCCAGAAACAGGGGGCGAGTGAAAAACTGTTTTTT. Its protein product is CASSQKQGASEKLFF.

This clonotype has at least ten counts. DNA of the CDR3: TGTGCCAGCTCACACTCGACAGGGTTCGACGAGCAGTACGTC. Translation: CASSHSTGFDEQYV. The gene calls are TRBV18 and TRBJ2-7; TRBD1 aligns across 7 bases. The junction had 8 bases not matched to a gene; V was cut back by 4 bases and J by 5 bases. The CDR3 extends over 14 amino acids. Germline V gene sequence: CDR1 KGHSH, CDR2 LQKENI.

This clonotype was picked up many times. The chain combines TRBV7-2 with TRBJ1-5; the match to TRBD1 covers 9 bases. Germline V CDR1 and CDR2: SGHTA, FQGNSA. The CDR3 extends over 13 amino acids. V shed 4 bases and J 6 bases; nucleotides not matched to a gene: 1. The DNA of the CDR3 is TGTGCCAGCAGCTCACAGGGGGCTCAGCCCCAGCATTTT. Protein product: CASSSQGAQPQHF.

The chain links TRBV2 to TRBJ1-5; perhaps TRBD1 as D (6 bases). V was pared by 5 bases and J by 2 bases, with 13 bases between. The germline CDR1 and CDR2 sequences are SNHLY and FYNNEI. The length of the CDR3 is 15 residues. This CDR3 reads CASSLQGHGNQPQHF. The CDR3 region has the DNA TGTGCCAGCAGTCTACAGGGTCACGGCAATCAGCCCCAGCATTTT.

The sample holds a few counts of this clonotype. This CDR3 reads CSAMEVAGGLDTQYF. CDR3 bases: TGCAGTGCTATGGAGGTAGCGGGGGGCTTAGATACGCAGTATTTT. The chain has TRBV20-1 and TRBJ2-3; 10 bases are a match to TRBD2. V lost 4 bases and J lost 5; bases outside the gene matches: 9. Germline CDR1 DFQATT, CDR2 SNEGSKA (reference sequence). CDR3 length: 15 residues.

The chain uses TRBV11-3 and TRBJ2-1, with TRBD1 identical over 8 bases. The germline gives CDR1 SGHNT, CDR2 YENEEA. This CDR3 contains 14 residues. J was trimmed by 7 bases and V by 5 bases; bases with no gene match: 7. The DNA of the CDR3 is TGTGCCAGCAGCACCCGGACAGGGTGGAATGAGCAGTTCTTC. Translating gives CASSTRTGWNEQFF.

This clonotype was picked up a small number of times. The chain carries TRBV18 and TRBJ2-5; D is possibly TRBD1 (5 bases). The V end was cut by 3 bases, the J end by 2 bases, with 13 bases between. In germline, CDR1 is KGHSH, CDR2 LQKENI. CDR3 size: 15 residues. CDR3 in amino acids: CASSPGAAVQETQYF. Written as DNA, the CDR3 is TGTGCCAGCTCACCTGGGGCCGCCGTACAAGAGACCCAGTACTTC.

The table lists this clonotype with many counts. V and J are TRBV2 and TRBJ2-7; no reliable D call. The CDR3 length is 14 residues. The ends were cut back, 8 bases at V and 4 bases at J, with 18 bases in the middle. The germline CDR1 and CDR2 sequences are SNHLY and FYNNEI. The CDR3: CASRQAIVLYEQYV. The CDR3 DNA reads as TGTGCCAGCCGCCAGGCCATCGTTCTTTACGAGCAGTACGTC.

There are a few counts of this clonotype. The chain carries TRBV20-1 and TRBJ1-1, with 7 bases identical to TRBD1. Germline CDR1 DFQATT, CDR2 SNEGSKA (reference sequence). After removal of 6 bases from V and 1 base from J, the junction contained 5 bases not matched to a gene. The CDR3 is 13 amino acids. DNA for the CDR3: TGCAGTGCCCCGGGACAGCAGAACACTGAAGCTTTCTTT. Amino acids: CSAPGQQNTEAFF.

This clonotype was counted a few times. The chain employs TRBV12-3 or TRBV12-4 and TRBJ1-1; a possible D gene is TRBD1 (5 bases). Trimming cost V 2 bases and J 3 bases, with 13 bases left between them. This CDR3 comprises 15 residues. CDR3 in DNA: TGTGCCAGCAGTTTACCCTCCCGGGGGTACACTGAAGCTTTCTTT. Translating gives CASSLPSRGYTEAFF.

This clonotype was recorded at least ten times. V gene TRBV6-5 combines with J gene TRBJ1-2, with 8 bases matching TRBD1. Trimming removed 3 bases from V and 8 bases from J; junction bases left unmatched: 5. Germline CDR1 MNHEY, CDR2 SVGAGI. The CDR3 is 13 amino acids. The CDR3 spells CASSYTQGGGYTF. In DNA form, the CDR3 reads TGTGCCAGCAGTTATACACAGGGGGGAGGCTACACCTTC.

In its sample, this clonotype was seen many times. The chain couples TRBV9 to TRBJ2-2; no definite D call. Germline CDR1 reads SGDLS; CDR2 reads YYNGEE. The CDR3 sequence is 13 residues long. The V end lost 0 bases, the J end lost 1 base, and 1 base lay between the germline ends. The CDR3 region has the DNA TGTGCCAGCAGCGTAGAGAACACCGGGGAGCTGTTTTTT. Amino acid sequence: CASSVENTGELFF.

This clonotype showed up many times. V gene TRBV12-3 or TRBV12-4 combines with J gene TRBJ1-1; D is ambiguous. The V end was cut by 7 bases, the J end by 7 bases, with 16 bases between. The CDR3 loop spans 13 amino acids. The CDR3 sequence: CASTEIVGSEAFF. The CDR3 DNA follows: TGTGCCAGCACCGAGATCGTCGGGAGTGAAGCTTTCTTT.

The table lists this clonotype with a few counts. CDR3 sequence: CASTQWVGTSNQPQHF. The CDR3 DNA follows: TGTGCCAGCACCCAGTGGGTAGGGACTAGCAATCAGCCCCAGCATTTT. The V gene is TRBV6-1, the J gene TRBJ1-5; weak D call: TRBD1 (5 bases). The V gene's germline CDR1 is MNHNS and CDR2 SASEGT. This CDR3 region has 16 residues. The germline V and J ends were trimmed by 7 bases and 0 bases, with 16 bases remaining between them.

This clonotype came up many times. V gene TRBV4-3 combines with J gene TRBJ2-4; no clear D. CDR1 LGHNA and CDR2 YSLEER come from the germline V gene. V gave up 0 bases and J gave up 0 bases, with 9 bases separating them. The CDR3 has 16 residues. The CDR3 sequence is CASSQDLRAAKNIQYF. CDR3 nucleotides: TGCGCCAGCAGCCAAGATTTGCGAGCAGCCAAAAACATTCAGTACTTC.

The CDR3 spells CATSRGGQGRDTEAFF. In nucleotides, the CDR3 is TGTGCCACCAGCAGAGGGGGACAGGGGCGGGACACTGAAGCTTTCTTT. The rearrangement links TRBV15 to TRBJ1-1, with 10 bases matching TRBD1. The V gene's germline CDR1 is LNHNV and CDR2 YYDKDF (reference sequence). There are 16 residues in the CDR3. V lost 1 base to trimming and J lost 3 bases; unmatched junction nucleotides: 5.

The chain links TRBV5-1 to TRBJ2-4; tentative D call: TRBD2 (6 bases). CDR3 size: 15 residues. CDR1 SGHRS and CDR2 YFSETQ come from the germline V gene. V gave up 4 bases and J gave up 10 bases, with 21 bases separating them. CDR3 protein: CASSPGWRGREIQYF. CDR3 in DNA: TGCGCCAGCAGCCCCGGTTGGCGGGGCCGGGAAATTCAGTACTTC.

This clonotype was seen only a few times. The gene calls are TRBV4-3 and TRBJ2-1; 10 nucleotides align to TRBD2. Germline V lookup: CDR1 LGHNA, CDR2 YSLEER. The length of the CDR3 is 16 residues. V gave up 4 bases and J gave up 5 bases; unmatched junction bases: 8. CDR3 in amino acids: CASSPGLAGVNNEQFF. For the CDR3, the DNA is TGCGCCAGCAGCCCCGGCCTAGCGGGGGTCAACAATGAGCAGTTCTTC.

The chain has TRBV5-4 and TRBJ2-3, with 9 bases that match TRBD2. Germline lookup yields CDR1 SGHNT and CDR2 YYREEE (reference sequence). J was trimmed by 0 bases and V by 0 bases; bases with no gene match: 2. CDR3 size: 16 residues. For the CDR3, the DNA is TGTGCCAGCAGCTTGGTAGCGGGGGCTAGCACAGATACGCAGTATTTT. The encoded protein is CASSLVAGASTDTQYF.